The rows below give T cell receptor beta chains drawn from one sample of a study of blood T cell repertoires in COVID-19. TCRdb's copy holds only in-frame clones and misses some; the assay was immunoSEQ multiplex PCR. The table has 150,000 to 180,000 clones, about 90% seen once. The sequencing input was peripheral blood. These TCRs come from a man aged 50-60 years with acute or convalescent COVID-19. Both conserved end residues are part of each CDR3. D genes are given only for firm matches. Some rows mark clone size as missing; the rest say once, few, many or name a class of expanded clone.

>TRBJ1-1|NA|NA|TRBV6-1
TGTGCCAGCAGTGATCGGGGGATGAACACTGAAGCTTTCTTT
CASSDRGMNTEAFF
>TRBJ1-1|NA|NA|TRBV27
TGTGCCAGCAGTTTAAGGGGCACGAACACTGAAGCTTTCTTT
CASSLRGTNTEAFF
>TRBJ1-4|NA|TRBD1|TRBV4-2
TGTGCCAGCAGCCAAGATAGGACAGGGGAGAATGAAAAACTGTTTTTT
CASSQDRTGENEKLFF
>TRBJ1-3|NA|NA|TRBV28
TGTGCCAGCAGCGGTCCCGACACAGGAAACACCATATATTTT
CASSGPDTGNTIYF
>TRBJ2-1|NA|TRBD1|TRBV6-5
TGTGCCAGCAAGAGACAGGGGAATTCCTACAATGAGCAGTTCTTC
CASKRQGNSYNEQFF
>TRBJ2-1|once|TRBD2|TRBV7-3
TGTGCCAGCAGCACTCGGGGGGGCTCCTACAATGAGCAGTTCTTC
CASSTRGGSYNEQFF
>TRBJ1-3|NA|TRBD1|TRBV27
TGTGCCAGCAGTTTAATGGGACAGGGGGCTCACTTCTCTGGAAACACCATATATTTT
CASSLMGQGAHFSGNTIYF
>TRBJ2-7|few|NA|TRBV6-5
TGTGCCAGCAGAGGCAACAGTTACCTCGAGCAGTACTTC
CASRGNSYLEQYF
>TRBJ2-7|NA|TRBD2|TRBV5-4
TGTGCCAGCAGCCCGAGTAGCGGGGCCTCCTACGAGCAGTACTTC
CASSPSSGASYEQYF
>TRBJ2-3|NA|NA|TRBV4-1
TGCGCCAGCAGCCAATACGGGGGTGGCGGGACAGATACGCAGTATTTT
CASSQYGGGGTDTQYF
>TRBJ1-1|NA|NA|TRBV5-6
TGTGCCAGCAGCTCCGGTATCCGCACTGAAGCTTTCTTT
CASSSGIRTEAFF
>TRBJ1-5|NA|TRBD1|TRBV5-1
TGCGCCAGCAGCTTCGGACAGGGTAACAATCAGCCCCAGCATTTT
CASSFGQGNNQPQHF
>TRBJ1-1|NA|TRBD1|TRBV3-1/TRBV3-2
TGTGCCAGCAGCCCTGGGGACAGGGGATATTTCTGGAACACTGAAGCTTTCTTT
CASSPGDRGYFWNTEAFF